This T cell receptor (beta chain) was profiled in a study of T-cell reconstitution after alpha-beta-depleted transplantation in children. Germline V gene sequence: CDR1 LNHDA, CDR2 SQIVND (reference sequence). The CDR3 runs to 16 residues. Trimming removed 3 bases from V and 5 bases from J, with 16 bases in between. The library targeted TCRbeta and was prepared with unique molecular identifiers. Using its own MiXCR run on the PCR reads, TCRdb lists one record per CDR3 protein. The sample includes nearly 550,000 distinct CDR3 sequences, around 20% seen only once; the top ten take 2.5% to 3.5%. The chain is built from TRBV19 and TRBJ2-2; tentatively, D is TRBD2 (5 bases). The material was PBMCs from the stem cell graft donor, obtained from the stem cell graft. This clonotype was obtained from a human donor who donated a stem cell graft to a child with acute lymphoblastic leukemia. This chain's CDR3 is CASSIDGSRRTGELFF. The CDR3 nucleotides are TGTGCCAGTAGTATCGACGGGTCGCGGAGGACCGGGGAGCTGTTTTTT. Full variable domain (missing parts from reference TRBV19 and TRBJ2-2): DGGITQSPKYLFRKEGQNVTLSCEQNLNHDAMYWYRQDPGQGLRLIYYSQIVNDFQKGDIAEGYSVSREKKESFPLTVTSAQKNPTAFYLCASSIDGSRRTGELFFGEGSRLTVL.